This entry is about one TCR beta chain. Its antigen remains unknown. The sample belongs to a study of shared clonotypes between healthy human individuals. Study results and caveats: Across a handful of donors, naive CD4 shared roughly 5%, naive CD8 around 3.5%, memory CD4 2% to 2.5%, memory CD8 0.35% to 0.5%. Sequencing depth was a factor that was expected to affect clonotype sharing among donors.

The table came from immunoSEQ multiplex PCR; TCRdb's copy has only in-frame clones and leaves some out. The sample consists of 2 million to 2.5 million clones, under 95% of them appearing once. CDR3 length: 16 residues. CDR1 is MNHNY and CDR2 is SVGAGI in the germline V gene (reference sequence). V gave up 2 bases and J gave up 13 bases; unmatched junction bases: 14. The chain has TRBV6-6 and TRBJ2-2; 9 bases are a match to TRBD2. The sample comprised naive CD4+ T cells from PBMCs. Subset defined: CD45RA+ positively selected. The clonotype originates from a young man in good health. Some clones in this sample may be carry-over from other donors' samples. CDR3 in amino acids: CASSYPPGLAVLGLFF. As DNA, the CDR3 is TGTGCCAGCAGTTACCCTCCGGGACTAGCCGTCCTTGGGCTGTTTTTT.